This passage covers 12 T cell receptor beta chains from one sample sequenced in a study of T cells after yellow fever vaccination. TCRdb used MiXCR to reprocess the 5' RACE reads, holding one entry per CDR3 protein. The sample carries roughly 180,000 distinct CDR3 sequences, approximately 6% recorded once. Material: CD4+ T cells sorted from PBMCs, obtained on the day of the first yellow fever vaccination. The source of these receptors is a man younger than 35 who received the YFV17D yellow fever vaccine.

This clonotype showed up just a few times. The V call is TRBV20-1, the J call TRBJ1-4, with D possibly being TRBD1 (6 bases). V was cut by 2 bases and J by 1 base, with 8 bases left in between. Looked up from germline, CDR1 is DFQATT and CDR2 is SNEGSKA (reference sequence). CDR3 size: 14 residues. The DNA for the CDR3 is TGCAGTGCTAGACAGGGGATAACTAATGAAAAACTGTTTTTT. Protein: CSARQGITNEKLFF.

This clonotype was observed at least ten times. The chain carries TRBV20-1 and TRBJ2-2; D ambiguous. Germline assignment: CDR1 DFQATT and CDR2 SNEGSKA (reference sequence). The CDR3 has 14 residues. V was shortened by 0 bases and J by 4 bases, with 9 bases between the two germline ends. CDR3 region: CSARDQHGTGELFF. CDR3 DNA sequence: TGCAGTGCTAGAGATCAGCATGGCACCGGGGAGCTGTTTTTT.

This clonotype has at least ten counts. The chain couples TRBV4-3 to TRBJ2-7; D possibly matches TRBD1 or TRBD2 (5 bases each). The CDR3 runs 15 residues. V was shortened by 2 bases and J by 4 bases, with 15 bases between the two germline ends. CDR1 and CDR2 (germline): LGHNA, YSLEER. The CDR3 spells CASSQRGVQGYEQYF. CDR3 nucleotide sequence: TGCGCCAGCAGCCAAAGGGGAGTCCAGGGTTACGAGCAGTACTTC.

The chain recombines TRBV7-2 with TRBJ2-6; 7 bases are shared with TRBD1. CDR1 SGHTA and CDR2 FQGNSA come from the germline V gene. This CDR3 has 16 residues. Trimming cost V 3 bases and J 3 bases; bases outside gene matches: 5. The CDR3 sequence: CASSLRGRGGANVLTF. The CDR3 coding sequence is TGTGCCAGCAGCTTGAGGGGGCGAGGTGGGGCCAACGTCCTGACTTTC. The variable domain in full, completed from reference TRBV7-2 and TRBJ2-6, reads GAGVSQSPSNKVTEKGKDVELRCDPISGHTALYWYRQSLGQGLEFLIYFQGNSAPDKSGLPSDRFSAERTGGSVSTLTIQRTQQEDSAVYLCASSLRGRGGANVLTFGAGSRLTVL.

This clonotype was recorded a few times. The chain uses TRBV29-1 and TRBJ1-3; D not resolved. Germline CDR1 reads SQVTM; CDR2 reads ANQGSEA. The CDR3 runs to 16 residues. Trimming took off 3 bases at V and 0 bases at J, with 15 bases between the two ends. The CDR3 coding sequence is TGCAGCGTTGAGGTCTATGGGCAAGTCTCTGGAAACACCATATATTTT. Protein sequence: CSVEVYGQVSGNTIYF.

The genes are TRBV20-1 and TRBJ1-6; no firm D call. CDR3 length: 15 residues. The ends were cut back, 2 bases at V and 0 bases at J, with 8 bases in the middle. CDR1 and CDR2 (germline): DFQATT, SNEGSKA (reference sequence). The DNA for the CDR3 is TGCAGTGCTAGATCGGGGAGCTCCTATAATTCACCCCTCCACTTT. This translates into CSARSGSSYNSPLHF.

The chain uses TRBV20-1 and TRBJ2-3, with D unresolved. The CDR3 is made up of 11 amino acids. Germline CDR1 DFQATT, CDR2 SNEGSKA (reference sequence). Trimming stripped 5 bases from V and 6 bases from J, with 9 bases between. CDR3 residues: CSAHLSDTQYF. The DNA of the CDR3 is TGCAGTGCTCATCTGAGTGATACGCAGTATTTT.

This clonotype was counted ten times or more. The V and J genes are TRBV6-1 and TRBJ2-3, with D perhaps given as TRBD1 or TRBD2 (5 bases each). Trimming took off 0 bases at V and 6 bases at J, with 10 bases between the two ends. The germline CDR1 and CDR2 sequences are MNHNS and SASEGT. The CDR3 loop spans 14 amino acids. The CDR3 DNA is TGTGCCAGCAGTGAAGCGCTAGGGGACGATACGCAGTATTTT. It yields the protein CASSEALGDDTQYF.

This clonotype was seen at least ten times. The J gene is TRBJ2-1, the V gene TRBV21-1; the table names TRBD2, a call not compared with the DNA. TRBV21-1 is deemed a pseudogene. CDR3 length: 16 residues. Here the CDR3 DNA reads TGTGCCAGCGCCGGGACTAGCGGGAGCTCCTACAATGAGCAGTTCTTC. Protein sequence: CASAGTSGSSYNEQFF.

This clonotype was observed at least ten times. The chain uses TRBV18 and TRBJ1-2, with D perhaps TRBD1 (5 bases). V was clipped by 3 bases and J by 3 bases, with 17 bases between them. The CDR3 consists of 16 residues. Germline V gene sequence: CDR1 KGHSH, CDR2 LQKENI. Here the CDR3 DNA reads TGTGCCAGCTCACCTAGTGGAAAGGGGTCGGACTATGGCTACACCTTC. This gives the protein CASSPSGKGSDYGYTF.

There are many counts of this clonotype. This chain joins TRBV5-1 and TRBJ1-2; maybe TRBD1 (6 bases). V dropped 4 bases and J dropped 6 bases, with 16 bases sitting between them. Germline V gene data show CDR1 as SGHRS and CDR2 as YFSETQ. This CDR3 spans 14 amino acids. Here the CDR3 reads CASSTDSSFDGYTF. Written as DNA, the CDR3 is TGCGCCAGCAGCACGGACAGCTCCTTTGATGGCTACACCTTC.

The rearrangement links TRBV11-2 to TRBJ2-7, with D uncertain. The CDR3 consists of 14 residues. CDR1 and CDR2 from the germline V gene are SGHAT and FQNNGV. V lost 5 bases, J lost 1 base, and 12 bases lay in between. The CDR3 reads CASSTQTVSYEQYF. CDR3 sequence (DNA): TGTGCCAGCAGCACCCAGACGGTGTCCTACGAGCAGTACTTC. Supplemented by reference TRBV11-2 and TRBJ2-7, the full variable domain reads EAGVAQSPRYKIIEKRQSVAFWCNPISGHATLYWYQQILGQGPKLLIQFQNNGVVDDSQLPKDRFSAERLKGVDSTLKIQPAKLEDSAVYLCASSTQTVSYEQYFGPGTRLTVT.